These 14 T cell receptor beta chains share one sample of origin, sequenced in a study of cytomegalovirus exposure and HLA in healthy donors. The PCR had 60 Vbeta and 13 Jbeta primers. Here immunoSEQ multiplex PCR was the method, and the copy in TCRdb shows in-frame clones only, minus some. The table shows some 100,000 clones, with 79% occurring only once. Sequenced: PBMCs. All receptors derive from a female donor in good health and CMV-seropositive.

This sequence joins TRBV6-1 and TRBJ2-7, with D possibly being TRBD2 (7 bases). The CDR3 sequence is 15 residues long. Trimming stripped 3 bases from V and 0 bases from J, with 12 bases between. The germline V gene encodes CDR1 MNHNS and CDR2 SASEGT. Here the CDR3 reads CASSDHGGPSYEQYF. In DNA form, the CDR3 reads TGTGCCAGCAGTGATCACGGGGGGCCCTCCTACGAGCAGTACTTC.

This rearrangement joins TRBV4-1 to TRBJ1-1, with D possibly TRBD1 on 5 matching bases. V lost 8 bases and J 12 bases, leaving 13 bases between the germline ends. The CDR3 length is 10 residues. Germline CDR1 reads MGHRA; CDR2 reads YSYEKL. CDR3 DNA sequence: TGCGCCAGCGGGGCGGGGAAAACTTTCTTT. Translating it yields CASGAGKTFF.

The V call is TRBV18, the J call TRBJ2-7; D perhaps matches TRBD1 (6 bases). V lost 2 bases and J 1 base, leaving 9 bases between the germline ends. The CDR3 length is 14 residues. Germline CDR1 KGHSH, CDR2 LQKENI. Written as DNA, the CDR3 is TGTGCCAGCTCACCAGGGGGCCAGTCCTACGAGCAGTACTTC. Its protein product is CASSPGGQSYEQYF.

J is TRBJ2-1 and V is TRBV5-4; 7 nucleotides align to TRBD1. The V gene's germline CDR1 is SGHNT and CDR2 YYREEE (reference sequence). The CDR3 has 14 residues. Losses at the gene ends were 4 bases for V and 10 bases for J; bases not matched to a gene: 11. The CDR3 DNA sequence: TGTGCCAGCAGCACCCAAACCCCGGGACAGGAGCAGTTCTTC. Amino acids: CASSTQTPGQEQFF.

There are a few counts of this clone. The J gene is TRBJ1-1, the V gene TRBV10-1, with D unclear. V lost 11 bases and J lost 7, with 14 bases in between. The CDR3 is 11 amino acids. The germline gives CDR1 WNHNN, CDR2 SYGVQD (reference sequence). For the CDR3, the DNA is TGCGCCCGAACGAGGGAATATGAAGCTTTCTTT. Its translation: CARTREYEAFF.

The V call is TRBV27, the J call TRBJ1-1, with D possibly matching TRBD1 (5 bases). The CDR3 runs to 14 residues. Per the germline V gene, CDR1 is MNHEY and CDR2 is SMNVEV (reference sequence). Trimming took 7 bases from V and 4 from J, leaving 16 bases between them. The CDR3, as DNA: TGTGCCAGCATCCCTTGGGGCGTCGGCACTGAAGCTTTCTTT. Translating gives CASIPWGVGTEAFF.

Only one count was recorded for this clone. The chain has TRBV19 and TRBJ1-1, with no clear D. V was trimmed by 3 bases and J by 0 bases, leaving 8 bases between them. In germline, CDR1 is LNHDA, CDR2 SQIVND (reference sequence). The CDR3 spans 14 residues. The CDR3 DNA is TGTGCCAGTAGTATCGGAGCGATGAACACTGAAGCTTTCTTT. Translated: CASSIGAMNTEAFF.

This clone has a handful of counts. The chain has TRBV7-2 and TRBJ2-3, with D uncertain. This CDR3 comprises 15 residues. V was pared by 1 base and J by 0 bases, with 8 bases between. Germline CDR1 is SGHTA and CDR2 is FQGNSA. CDR3 bases: TGTGCCAGCAGCTTAGGGCTCAGAAGCACAGATACGCAGTATTTT. Protein product: CASSLGLRSTDTQYF.

This chain links TRBV28 with TRBJ1-1; 7 bases agree with TRBD1. Germline assignment: CDR1 MDHEN and CDR2 SYDVKM. Unmatched junction bases numbered 3, after V lost 3 bases and J lost 5 bases. CDR3 length: 13 amino acids. CDR3 residues: CASSFRGQTEAFF. CDR3 sequence (DNA): TGTGCCAGCAGTTTTAGGGGGCAAACTGAAGCTTTCTTT.

The gene calls are TRBV11-2 and TRBJ2-7, with TRBD2 identical over 10 bases. Trimming at V came to 1 base and at J to 0 bases, leaving 0 bases not matched to a gene. CDR3 length equals 15 residues. Germline assignment: CDR1 SGHAT and CDR2 FQNNGV. CDR3 sequence reads: CASSLGTSGSYEQYF. The CDR3 nucleotides are TGTGCCAGCAGCTTAGGGACTAGCGGCTCCTACGAGCAGTACTTC.

The chain uses TRBV12-5 and TRBJ2-1; D gene unclear. The CDR3 extends over 14 amino acids. The germline gives CDR1 LGHNT, CDR2 FRNRAP. Trimming pared 3 bases from V and 6 bases from J, leaving 12 bases between. The CDR3 sequence is CASGFASRGNEQFF. CDR3 in DNA: TGTGCTAGTGGTTTTGCCTCCCGCGGCAATGAGCAGTTCTTC.

The chain employs TRBV15 and TRBJ2-1; possible D gene TRBD2, 6 bases. Germline assignment: CDR1 LNHNV and CDR2 YYDKDF (reference sequence). The CDR3 totals 16 residues. Trimming took off 3 bases at V and 3 bases at J, with 15 bases between the two ends. The CDR3 loop reads CATSRRTGDFYNEQFF. The DNA for the CDR3 is TGTGCCACCAGCAGGCGGACGGGAGATTTCTACAATGAGCAGTTCTTC.

The chain carries TRBV6-1 and TRBJ2-1; D is unclear. In germline, CDR1 is MNHNS, CDR2 SASEGT. Trimming took off 6 bases at V and 3 bases at J, with 15 bases between the two ends. This CDR3 has 15 amino acids. DNA for the CDR3: TGTGCCAGCAGAGAGTGGGCCTCTGACTACAATGAGCAGTTCTTC. It is translated as CASREWASDYNEQFF.

The V and J genes are TRBV5-1 and TRBJ2-7; 9 bases line up with TRBD1. The germline V gene has CDR1 SGHRS and CDR2 YFSETQ. The V segment lost 4 bases and the J segment 4 bases; nucleotides outside the gene matches: 12. CDR3 size: 16 residues. The CDR3 DNA follows: TGCGCCAGCAGCCTCACAACGGGACAGGGAAGGTACGAGCAGTACTTC. It specifies CASSLTTGQGRYEQYF.